This T cell receptor beta chain was found in a study of blood T cells in healthy people across ages. A J-beta primer mix and a sample-barcoded 5' primer were used in a second PCR of roughly 7 to 12 cycles. Each CDR3 protein is one row after TCRdb ran MiXCR on the 5' RACE reads. This table holds approximately 1.5 million distinct CDR3 sequences, about 35% found once. Sequencing was done on a sample of blood. The origin of this receptor is a woman in her twenties or thirties in good health.

In nucleotides, the CDR3 is TGTGCCACCCGGGGTAGCGGGATCTACAATGAGCAGTTCTTC. Translated: CATRGSGIYNEQFF. The J gene is TRBJ2-1, the V gene TRBV2; 8 bases match TRBD2. Germline V gene lookup returns CDR1 SNHLY and CDR2 FYNNEI. J lost 3 bases, V lost 10 bases, and 8 bases had no gene match. The CDR3 length is 14 residues.